This T cell receptor (beta chain) appears in the sequencing data of a study of cytomegalovirus exposure and HLA in healthy donors. For the study at large: Counted in an early data release were roughly 87 million unique TCRs from HLA-typed donors.

Study outcomes and limitations: Most subjects' HLA-A and HLA-B alleles were reportedly predicted from TCR beta sequences.

Comments on this clone: Its target is not known.

The PCR made use of 60 Vbeta and 13 Jbeta primers. The repertoire was sequenced with immunoSEQ multiplex PCR; TCRdb's copy has only in-frame clones and lacks some. The sample holds fewer than 150,000 clones; 60% to 85% are singletons and the top ten take 3.1%. CDR3 length equals 19 residues. Germline V gene data show CDR1 as SNHLY and CDR2 as FYNNEI. The V gene end was trimmed by 4 bases and the J gene end by 2 bases; junction bases not matched to a gene: 18. The chain employs TRBV2 and TRBJ2-7, with 9 bases that match TRBD2. The specimen was PBMCs. This TCR came from a man aged 25 to 45 in good health and CMV-seronegative. CDR3 in amino acids: CASSAVPGTSPPSTYEQYF. The CDR3 DNA reads TGTGCCAGCAGTGCAGTCCCCGGGACTAGCCCCCCGTCCACCTACGAGCAGTACTTC. The variable domain in full, completed from reference TRBV2 and TRBJ2-7, reads EPEVTQTPSHQVTQMGQEVILRCVPISNHLYFYWYRQILGQKVEFLVSFYNNEISEKSEIFDDQFSVERPDGSNFTLKIRSTKLEDSAMYFCASSAVPGTSPPSTYEQYFGPGTRLTVT.